Presented here are 24 T cell receptor beta chains from one specimen sequenced in a study of T-cell reconstitution after alpha-beta-depleted transplantation in children. Researchers prepared the TCRbeta library using unique molecular identifiers, the study reports. TCRdb reprocessed the PCR reads via MiXCR and lists one record per CDR3 protein. The top ten hold around 13% of the sample, which has about 180,000 distinct CDR3 sequences, over 8.5% seen once. The input for sequencing was PBMCs, taken before TCRalphabeta/CD19-depleted stem cell transplant. The receptors were gathered from a boy aged 2 to 10 with acute myeloid leukemia, due to receive a stem cell transplant.

This clonotype was seen just once. The chain employs TRBV7-8 and TRBJ2-1; 7 nucleotides agree with TRBD2. The germline gives CDR1 SGHVS, CDR2 FQNEAQ. V trimming: 1 base; J trimming: 10 bases; junction bases outside the gene matches: 7. This CDR3 comprises 14 residues. The DNA of the CDR3 is TGTGCCAGCAGCTTAGGACTAGCAAGGGGAGAGCAGTTCTTC. It codes for CASSLGLARGEQFF. Combining the CDR3 with reference TRBV7-8 and TRBJ2-1 gives the whole variable domain GAGVSQSPRYKVAKRGQDVALRCDPISGHVSLFWYQQALGQGPEFLTYFQNEAQLDKSGLPSDRFFAERPEGSVSTLKIQRTQQEDSAVYLCASSLGLARGEQFFGPGTRLTVL.

At least ten counts were recorded for this clonotype. V is TRBV13 and J is TRBJ2-3; a weak D match, TRBD1 (7 bases). Germline CDR1 and CDR2: PRHDT and FYEKMQ (reference sequence). CDR3 length: 21 amino acids. The V end was cut by 1 base, the J end by 5 bases, with 31 bases between. The CDR3 region has the DNA TGTGCCAGCAGCTTAGTTCGCGGGACAGAAGGCGAATTGCGGGGTGAAGATACGCAGTATTTT. It specifies CASSLVRGTEGELRGEDTQYF.

This clonotype was seen at least ten times. The chain links TRBV28 to TRBJ2-1; D is perhaps TRBD2 (6 bases). The CDR3 runs to 14 residues. V was cut by 6 bases and J by 9 bases, with 18 bases left in between. Looked up from germline, CDR1 is MDHEN and CDR2 is SYDVKM. CDR3 coding DNA: TGTGCCAGCAGGGCCACAGGAGGGCCGGGTGAGCAGTTCTTC. Its protein is CASRATGGPGEQFF.

This clonotype was seen at least ten times. The gene calls are TRBV7-2 and TRBJ2-1; D is unclear. V was clipped by 3 bases and J by 15 bases, with 18 bases between them. This CDR3 has 13 amino acids. Germline V CDR1 and CDR2: SGHTA, FQGNSA. CDR3 amino acids: CASSFPSRPSVFF. The CDR3 DNA sequence: TGTGCCAGCAGCTTCCCGTCGCGGCCCTCGGTGTTCTTC.

This clonotype was counted many times. The V call is TRBV24-1, the J call TRBJ2-1; unclear D gene. Germline V lookup: CDR1 KGHDR, CDR2 SFDVKD. The CDR3 is made up of 13 amino acids. The V and J ends lost 4 bases and 3 bases respectively, with 6 bases between them. CDR3: CATSEEYYNEQFF. The CDR3 DNA sequence: TGTGCCACCAGTGAAGAGTACTACAATGAGCAGTTCTTC.

This clonotype was seen a few times. Compared with germline, one end of the junction differs, possibly owing to a read error. The V gene is TRBV20-1, the J gene TRBJ2-5; D is unclear. The germline gives CDR1 DFQATT, CDR2 SNEGSKA (reference sequence). The CDR3 consists of 17 residues. CDR3 residues: CCARDAFLHSLSATQYF. The CDR3 coding sequence is TGCTGTGCTAGAGATGCTTTCCTACATTCCTTGAGCGCGACCCAGTACTTC.

In its sample, this clonotype was seen many times. The chain joins TRBV29-1 to TRBJ2-5, with D possibly matching TRBD1 (6 bases). Trimming removed 6 bases from V and 3 bases from J, with 11 bases in between. CDR3 length equals 12 residues. Germline loops: CDR1 SQVTM, CDR2 ANQGSEA. For the CDR3, the DNA is TGCAGCGTATCGACAGGAGAAGAGACCCAGTACTTC. Amino acids: CSVSTGEETQYF.

This clonotype was counted at least ten times. This chain connects TRBV7-6 to TRBJ2-1; 9 positions agree with TRBD2. CDR3 size: 16 residues. CDR1 is SGHVS, CDR2 FNYEAQ, per germline. The trim removed 5 bases at V and 3 bases at J, leaving 8 bases unmatched. This CDR3 reads CASSHDIAGVYNEQFF. For the CDR3, the DNA is TGTGCCAGCAGCCATGATATAGCGGGAGTCTACAATGAGCAGTTCTTC.

This clonotype was counted ten times or more. This chain uses TRBV2 with TRBJ2-1; tentative D call: TRBD2 (6 bases). Germline values: CDR1 SNHLY, CDR2 FYNNEI. The CDR3 is made up of 13 amino acids. Trimming pared 6 bases from V and 9 bases from J, leaving 15 bases between. The CDR3 region is CASSPGGAVEQFF. The CDR3 nucleotides read TGTGCCAGCAGCCCCGGAGGGGCGGTTGAGCAGTTCTTC. Looking up the rest from reference TRBV2 and TRBJ2-1 gives the full variable domain: EPEVTQTPSHQVTQMGQEVILRCVPISNHLYFYWYRQILGQKVEFLVSFYNNEISEKSEIFDDQFSVERPDGSNFTLKIRSTKLEDSAMYFCASSPGGAVEQFFGPGTRLTVL.

This clonotype has ten or more counts. This sequence joins TRBV20-1 and TRBJ2-4, with D possibly called TRBD1 or TRBD2 (5 bases each). This CDR3 region has 13 residues. Germline CDR1 DFQATT, CDR2 SNEGSKA (reference sequence). The V end lost 5 bases, the J end lost 3 bases, and 11 bases lay between the germline ends. The DNA for the CDR3 is TGCAGTGCTCGGGACCCGGGCAAAAACATTCAGTACTTC. This sequence encodes CSARDPGKNIQYF.

This clonotype was seen at least ten times. The gene calls are TRBV20-1 and TRBJ1-2; D is unresolved. V lost 3 bases and J 2 bases, leaving 10 bases between the germline ends. Germline assignment: CDR1 DFQATT and CDR2 SNEGSKA (reference sequence). The CDR3 covers 13 residues. CDR3 in amino acids: CSARRRVNYGYTF. In DNA, the CDR3 is TGCAGTGCTAGGCGAAGGGTAAACTATGGCTACACCTTC.

This clonotype occurred many times. The V and J genes are TRBV5-1 and TRBJ2-3; TRBD2 matches at 14 bases. The ends lost 8 bases at V and 3 bases at J; junction bases unmatched: 11. Germline loops: CDR1 SGHRS, CDR2 YFSETQ. CDR3 length: 17 residues. CDR3 DNA: TGCGCCAGTTTTACCGGGACTAGCGGGAGAGTGACAGATACGCAGTATTTT. This gives the protein CASFTGTSGRVTDTQYF.

This clonotype was picked up many times. V usage is TRBV14 and J usage is TRBJ1-1, with a weak D call TRBD1 (6 bases). The CDR3 is 12 residues long. Trimming took off 8 bases at V and 1 base at J, with 8 bases between the two ends. Germline lookup yields CDR1 SGHDN and CDR2 FVKESK. DNA for the CDR3: TGTGCCAGCGGGGGCCGGAACACTGAAGCTTTCTTT. Protein sequence: CASGGRNTEAFF.

Ten or more counts support this clonotype. The chain uses TRBV10-3 and TRBJ1-2, with D unclear. V was shortened by 7 bases and J by 8 bases, with 23 bases between the two germline ends. The CDR3 is made up of 15 amino acids. The germline V gene has CDR1 ENHRY and CDR2 SYGVKD. Here the CDR3 DNA reads TGTGCCATCACGACGGGTAATACGGGTCCGGGAGGCTACACCTTC. Translating it yields CAITTGNTGPGGYTF.

The sample holds one count of this clonotype. The chain has TRBV6-1 and TRBJ2-1; 13 bases match TRBD2. The V gene's germline CDR1 is MNHNS and CDR2 SASEGT. The CDR3 runs to 15 residues. Trimming took 6 bases from V and 7 from J; bases not matched to a gene: 6. CDR3 residues: CASSQLAGGINEQFF. In DNA form, the CDR3 reads TGTGCCAGCAGCCAACTAGCGGGAGGGATTAATGAGCAGTTCTTC.

This clonotype was seen repeatedly, ten times or more. The CDR3 sequence is CSANGLVGVFHEQFF. The CDR3 DNA follows: TGCAGTGCTAACGGACTAGTTGGGGTCTTCCATGAGCAGTTCTTC. The V call is TRBV20-1, the J call TRBJ2-1, with 7 bases matching TRBD2. J gave up 8 bases and V 4 bases, and 14 bases lay outside the gene matches. The CDR3 length is 15 residues. Germline CDR1 reads DFQATT; CDR2 reads SNEGSKA (reference sequence).

This clonotype was counted at least ten times. This rearrangement joins TRBV10-1 to TRBJ2-1, with 7 bases matching TRBD1. CDR1 WNHNN and CDR2 SYGVQD come from the germline V gene (reference sequence). This CDR3 comprises 16 residues. V lost 6 bases and J lost 4; bases outside the gene matches: 12. The CDR3 DNA is TGCGCCAGCAGCATGTATCGGGACAGTCCTTACAATGAGCAGTTCTTC. Translation: CASSMYRDSPYNEQFF.

This clonotype was seen ten or more times. V gene TRBV7-9 combines with J gene TRBJ1-3; D possibly corresponds to TRBD1 (5 bases). The CDR3 covers 16 residues. The germline gives CDR1 SEHNR, CDR2 FQNEAQ (reference sequence). Trimming removed 3 bases from V and 0 bases from J, with 12 bases in between. The DNA for the CDR3 is TGTGCCAGCAGCTTCCCAGGGCTCGGCTCTGGAAACACCATATATTTT. Its protein is CASSFPGLGSGNTIYF.

This clonotype showed up many times. The chain recombines TRBV20-1 with TRBJ2-7; TRBD2 might be the D (5 bases). With 2 bases removed from V and 2 bases from J, the gap between germline ends came to 13 bases. This CDR3 is built from 14 residues. CDR1 and CDR2 from the germline V gene are DFQATT and SNEGSKA (reference sequence). The CDR3, as DNA: TGCAGTGCTAGACCCGCGGGTCCTGCCTACGAGCAGTACTTC. Its translation is CSARPAGPAYEQYF.

In its sample, this clonotype was seen many times. The chain links TRBV12-3 or TRBV12-4 to TRBJ1-1; 8 bases align to TRBD1. After removal of 4 bases from V and 0 bases from J, the junction contained 10 bases not matched to a gene. The CDR3 has 17 residues. In nucleotides, the CDR3 is TGTGCCAGCAGTTCCAACGACAGGGGTTTGGTGAACACTGAAGCTTTCTTT. It yields the protein CASSSNDRGLVNTEAFF.

This clonotype was seen repeatedly, ten times or more. This chain joins TRBV28 and TRBJ2-3; D unclear. CDR1 and CDR2 from the germline V gene are MDHEN and SYDVKM. Trimming stripped 3 bases from V and 0 bases from J, with 16 bases between. The length of the CDR3 is 17 residues. The CDR3 sequence: CASSFNRANPSTDTQYF. The CDR3 DNA is TGTGCCAGCAGTTTTAATAGGGCGAACCCTAGCACAGATACGCAGTATTTT.

As for this clonotype: This may arise from a read error, as a much more abundant clone is one base away. This sequence joins TRBV29-1 and TRBJ1-1; no clear D gene. The CDR3 consists of 11 residues. With 5 bases removed from V and 6 bases from J, the gap between germline ends came to 10 bases. Germline V lookup: CDR1 SQVTM, CDR2 ANQGSEA. CDR3 amino acids: CSVSYGPEAFF. The CDR3 bases are TGCAGCGTTTCGTATGGGCCTGAAGCTTTCTTT. The full variable domain, rest sourced from reference TRBV29-1 and TRBJ1-1, is SAVISQKPSRDICQRGTSLTIQCQVDSQVTMMFWYRQQPGQSLTLIATANQGSEATYESGFVIDKFPISRPNLTFSTLTVSNMSPEDSSIYLCSVSYGPEAFFGQGTRLTVV.

The rearrangement links TRBV18 to TRBJ2-5; D is ambiguous. V shed 5 bases and J shed 4 bases, with 8 bases lying between them. The CDR3 covers 12 residues. In germline, CDR1 is KGHSH, CDR2 LQKENI. The CDR3 coding sequence is TGTGCCAGCTCAGGTCCCGCAGAGACCCAGTACTTC. It codes for CASSGPAETQYF.

This clonotype was seen many times. The chain couples TRBV20-1 to TRBJ2-7, with D tentatively TRBD2 (7 bases). CDR3 length: 15 residues. Trimming pared 4 bases from V and 0 bases from J, leaving 16 bases between. Germline V gene data show CDR1 as DFQATT and CDR2 as SNEGSKA (reference sequence). The CDR3 nucleotides are TGCAGTGCTAAAACGCGGGGGACACTCTCCTACGAGCAGTACTTC. Translating it yields CSAKTRGTLSYEQYF.